The rows below give T cell receptor beta chains drawn from one sample of a study of blood T cells in healthy people across ages. TCRdb ran MiXCR on the 5' RACE reads and lists one entry per CDR3 protein. The sample consists of some 900,000 distinct CDR3 sequences, about 48% of them appearing once. Sample: blood. These receptors came from a young man in good health. Both conserved end residues are part of each CDR3. A D gene is named only where the DNA matches it firmly. Size is omitted from some rows. Given values are once, few, many or a class for expanded clones.

v_gene	abundance	j_gene	d_gene	CDR3nt	CDR3aa
TRBV29-1	-	TRBJ1-2	-	TGCAGCGTTGACGAAGGGGTTAATGGCTACACCTTC	CSVDEGVNGYTF
TRBV7-9	-	TRBJ1-2	-	TGTGCCAGCAGCTTAGGAGAATATGGCTACACCTTC	CASSLGEYGYTF
TRBV5-4	few	TRBJ2-3	-	TGTGCCAGCAGCACCTCTAGCAGCCCAGATACGCAGTATTTT	CASSTSSSPDTQYF
TRBV3-1	-	TRBJ1-2	TRBD1	TGTGCCAGCAGAGACAGGGGGAAAAGGGGGGGCTACACCTTC	CASRDRGKRGGYTF
TRBV10-3	few	TRBJ2-5	TRBD1	TGTGCCATCGGATCCTCGGGACAGAGGCCTGGGGAGCAGTACTTC	CAIGSSGQRPGEQYF
TRBV12-3/TRBV12-4	-	TRBJ1-1	TRBD1	TGTGCCAGCAGTTCCGGACAGGGGGGAGCTTTCTTT	CASSSGQGGAFF
TRBV10-3	few	TRBJ1-2	TRBD1	TGTGCCATCAGTGAGTCTACAGGGGACGGCTACACCTTC	CAISESTGDGYTF
TRBV7-9	-	TRBJ1-2	-	TGTGCCAGCAGCTCTCTATCCGGGACATCGGGTGGCTACACCTTC	CASSSLSGTSGGYTF
TRBV21-1	-	TRBJ2-3	-	TGTGCCAGCAGCAAACTAGCGGGGTCCACCGATACGCAGTATTTT	CASSKLAGSTDTQYF
TRBV11-2	-	TRBJ2-3	TRBD2	TGTGCCAGCAGCTTCAGTTACGGGAGACTAGCGGGGGACACAGATACGCAGTATTTT	CASSFSYGRLAGDTDTQYF
TRBV2	-	TRBJ1-5	TRBD1	TGTGCCAGCAGACTCTGGACAGGGGCCGATCAGCCCCAGCATTTT	CASRLWTGADQPQHF
TRBV5-1	-	TRBJ2-3	TRBD2	TGCGCCAGCAAATCACTAGCGGGGGGCCCGGGTACGCAGTATTTT	CASKSLAGGPGTQYF
TRBV21-1	-	TRBJ2-3	-	TGTGCCAGCAGCGAGGACCAATCGCGGGGGGACCACACAGATACGCAGTATTTT	CASSEDQSRGDHTDTQYF
TRBV20-1	-	TRBJ2-5	-	TGCAGTGCTAGGTCGGCTAGCGACCTCCAAGAGACCCAGTACTTC	CSARSASDLQETQYF
TRBV11-2	few	TRBJ2-4	-	TGTGCCAGCAGTTGGGGAGGGGGGGCCAAAAACATTCAGTACTTC	CASSWGGGAKNIQYF
TRBV7-3	few	TRBJ2-3	TRBD2	TGTGCCAGCAGCTCAAGGGTACTAGCGGCGGTGAGGGCACCAGATACGCAGTATTTT	CASSSRVLAAVRAPDTQYF
TRBV4-1	few	TRBJ2-5	-	TGCGCCAGCAGCCAGACGGACAACGTGGGAGAGACCCAGTACTTC	CASSQTDNVGETQYF
TRBV4-1	many	TRBJ1-2	-	TGCGCCAGCAGCCAAGTAGGACAGACTAACTATGGCTACACCTTC	CASSQVGQTNYGYTF
TRBV29-1	many	TRBJ2-1	-	TGCAGCGTTGAGAGGGTAAGGGACAATGAGCAGTTCTTC	CSVERVRDNEQFF
TRBV20-1	once	TRBJ2-7	-	TGCAGTGCTAGAGATGGCACAGGAACCTACGAGCAGTACTTC	CSARDGTGTYEQYF
TRBV20-1	few	TRBJ2-3	-	TGCAGTGCTAGAGCCCCGGGTGCGGATACGCAGTATTTT	CSARAPGADTQYF
TRBV2	-	TRBJ2-1	-	TGTGCCAGCAGTGTAACCTACAATGAGCAGTTCTTC	CASSVTYNEQFF
TRBV20-1	-	TRBJ1-2	-	TGCAGTGCTAGAGATGAGGGGAGTGAGGGCTACACCTTC	CSARDEGSEGYTF
TRBV7-2	few	TRBJ1-5	-	TGTGCCAGCAGCTTAGCTCAGGATCAGCCCCAGCATTTT	CASSLAQDQPQHF
TRBV27	-	TRBJ2-7	-	TGTGCCAGCAGTTTAAACAGACACTACGAGCAGTACTTC	CASSLNRHYEQYF
TRBV29-1	few	TRBJ1-1	TRBD1	TGCAGCGCCCGGACAGGAGGGACTGAAGCTTTCTTT	CSARTGGTEAFF
TRBV29-1	-	TRBJ1-4	-	TGCAGCTTTAAGGGGAGGCTAGGACTGTTTTTT	CSFKGRLGLFF
TRBV29-1	-	TRBJ2-1	-	TGCAGCGCGTTGACCCCGCCAGGGAGCGAGCAGTTCTTC	CSALTPPGSEQFF
TRBV27	-	TRBJ2-7	TRBD1	TGTGCCAGCAGTCAGATACAGGGGGCGGGCTACGAGCAGTACTTC	CASSQIQGAGYEQYF
TRBV27	few	TRBJ1-6	-	TGTGCCAGCAGCCCAGGGGCATATAATTCACCCCTCCACTTT	CASSPGAYNSPLHF
TRBV7-7	-	TRBJ2-1	-	TGTGCTAGCAGCTCTTCTAGCGTAGGTGAGCAGTTCTTC	CASSSSSVGEQFF
TRBV29-1	few	TRBJ1-2	-	TGCAGCGTCGGACCGGTCCTGGGCTACACCTTC	CSVGPVLGYTF
TRBV20-1	-	TRBJ1-6	TRBD1	TGCAGTGCTAGAGATCCGAGAGACAGGGTAATTTCACCCCTCCACTTT	CSARDPRDRVISPLHF
TRBV30	-	TRBJ1-1	-	TGTGCCTGGAGTGTACCGGAGGGAGGAGATGAAGCTTTCTTT	CAWSVPEGGDEAFF
TRBV4-1	-	TRBJ2-1	-	TGCACCGGCAGCCAAGAGGTTTGGAATGAGCAGTTCTTC	CTGSQEVWNEQFF
TRBV10-3	many	TRBJ2-1	-	TGTGCCATCAGTGACTCTAGCGCGACGGATGAGCAGTTCTTC	CAISDSSATDEQFF
TRBV12-3/TRBV12-4	-	TRBJ2-1	TRBD1	TGTGCCAGCAATTTCGGACAGGGGCCCCACAATGAGCAGTTCTTC	CASNFGQGPHNEQFF
TRBV3-1	-	TRBJ2-7	-	TGTGCTAGCAGCCAAGGGAGGGGGCAGGGTTCTTCCGAGCAGTACTTC	CASSQGRGQGSSEQYF
TRBV27	-	TRBJ2-1	-	TGTGCCAGCAGCCGGGACACCCTCTCCTACAATGAGCAGTTCTTC	CASSRDTLSYNEQFF
TRBV11-3	-	TRBJ2-2	-	TGTGCCAGCAGCGGACCGGGTTACACCGGGGAGCTGTTTTTT	CASSGPGYTGELFF
TRBV9	once	TRBJ2-7	TRBD2	TGTGCCAGCAGCGTAGGAAGCGGGGGAATAACCTACGAGCAGTACTTC	CASSVGSGGITYEQYF
TRBV5-1	-	TRBJ2-5	-	TGCGCCAGCAGCGGGGGGACAGCCGATGAAGAGACCCAGTACTTC	CASSGGTADEETQYF
TRBV25-1	-	TRBJ2-7	-	TGTGCCAGCAGTGCGACAGCCGAGCAGTACTTC	CASSATAEQYF
TRBV7-2	few	TRBJ2-7	-	TGTGCCAGCAGCTTAGCTATCGACAGCTTCTACGAGCAGTACTTC	CASSLAIDSFYEQYF
TRBV28	-	TRBJ2-7	TRBD2	TGTGGCAGCAGTTTCCTAGCGGGGGGAGGCGAGCAGTACTTC	CGSSFLAGGGEQYF
TRBV7-9	-	TRBJ2-4	TRBD1	TGCGCCAGCAGCCAGACAGGGGGCAAAAACATTCAGTACTTC	CASSQTGGKNIQYF
TRBV6-1	-	TRBJ1-2	-	TGTGCCAGCAGTGAATACAGGCATGGCTACACCTTC	CASSEYRHGYTF
TRBV12-3/TRBV12-4	-	TRBJ1-5	-	TGTGCCAGCAGTCTCGGGTTGGGGGATCAGCCCCAGCATTTT	CASSLGLGDQPQHF
TRBV7-9	few	TRBJ1-2	-	TGTGCCAGCAGCCACTCAGCCGGGGCTAACTATGGCTACACCTTC	CASSHSAGANYGYTF
TRBV4-1	-	TRBJ1-1	TRBD1	TGCGCCAGCAGCGAGACAGGGACACTAAACACTGAAGCTTTCTTT	CASSETGTLNTEAFF
TRBV12-3/TRBV12-4	-	TRBJ2-1	TRBD1	TGTGCCAGCAGTCTGGACAGGTCCTACAATGAGCAGTTCTTC	CASSLDRSYNEQFF
TRBV2	-	TRBJ2-3	TRBD2	TGTGCCAGCAGTGAAAACCCTAGCGGGGTCACAGATACGCAGTATTTT	CASSENPSGVTDTQYF
TRBV27	-	TRBJ2-6	-	TGTGCCAGCAGCCGTCCCGGAGGGAACTCTGGGGCCAACGTCCTGACTTTC	CASSRPGGNSGANVLTF
TRBV12-3/TRBV12-4	-	TRBJ2-2	-	TGTGCCAGCAGTTTGCTCCGGGAGCTGTTTTTT	CASSLLRELFF
TRBV20-1	-	TRBJ1-2	TRBD1	TGCAGTGCTAGTCGACAGGGGGTCATCAATGGCTACACCTTC	CSASRQGVINGYTF